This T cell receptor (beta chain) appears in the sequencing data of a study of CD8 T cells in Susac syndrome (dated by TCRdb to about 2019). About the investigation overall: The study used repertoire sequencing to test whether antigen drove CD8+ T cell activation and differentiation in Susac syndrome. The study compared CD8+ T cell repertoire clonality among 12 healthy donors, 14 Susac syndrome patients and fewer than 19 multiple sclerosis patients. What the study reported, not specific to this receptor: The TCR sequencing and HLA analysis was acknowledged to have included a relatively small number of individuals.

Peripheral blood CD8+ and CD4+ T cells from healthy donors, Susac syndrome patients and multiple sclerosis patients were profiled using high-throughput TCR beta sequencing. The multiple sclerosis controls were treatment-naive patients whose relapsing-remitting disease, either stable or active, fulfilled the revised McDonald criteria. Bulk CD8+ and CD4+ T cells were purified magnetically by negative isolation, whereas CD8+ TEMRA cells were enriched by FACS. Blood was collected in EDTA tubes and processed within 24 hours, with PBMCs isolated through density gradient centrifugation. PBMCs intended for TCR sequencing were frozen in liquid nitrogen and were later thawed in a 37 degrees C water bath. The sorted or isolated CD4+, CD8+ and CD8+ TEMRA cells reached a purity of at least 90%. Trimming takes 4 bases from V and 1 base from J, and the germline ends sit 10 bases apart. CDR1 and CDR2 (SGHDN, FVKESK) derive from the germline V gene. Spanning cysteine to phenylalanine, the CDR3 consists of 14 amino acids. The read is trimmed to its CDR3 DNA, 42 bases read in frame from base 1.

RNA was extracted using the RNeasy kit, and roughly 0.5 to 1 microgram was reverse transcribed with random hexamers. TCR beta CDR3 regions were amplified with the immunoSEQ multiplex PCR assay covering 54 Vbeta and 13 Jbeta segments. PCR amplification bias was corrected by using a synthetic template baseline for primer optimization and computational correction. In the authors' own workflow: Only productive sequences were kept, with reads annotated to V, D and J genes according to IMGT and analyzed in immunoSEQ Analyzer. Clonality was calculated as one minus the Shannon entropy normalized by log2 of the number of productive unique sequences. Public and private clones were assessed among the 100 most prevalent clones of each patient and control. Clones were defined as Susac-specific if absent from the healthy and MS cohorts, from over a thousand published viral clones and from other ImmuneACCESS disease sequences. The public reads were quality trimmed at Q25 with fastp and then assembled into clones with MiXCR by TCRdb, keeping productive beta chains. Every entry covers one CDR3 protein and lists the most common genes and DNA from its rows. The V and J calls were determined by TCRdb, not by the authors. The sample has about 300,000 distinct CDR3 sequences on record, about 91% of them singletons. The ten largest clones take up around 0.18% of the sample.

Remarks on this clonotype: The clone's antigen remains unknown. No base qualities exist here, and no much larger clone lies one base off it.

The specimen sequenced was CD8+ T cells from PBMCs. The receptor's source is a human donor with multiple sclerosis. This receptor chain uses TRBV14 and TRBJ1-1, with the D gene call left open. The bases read TGTGCCAGCAGCCTTGGGTACCGGAACACTGAAGCTTTCTTT. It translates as CASSLGYRNTEAFF.